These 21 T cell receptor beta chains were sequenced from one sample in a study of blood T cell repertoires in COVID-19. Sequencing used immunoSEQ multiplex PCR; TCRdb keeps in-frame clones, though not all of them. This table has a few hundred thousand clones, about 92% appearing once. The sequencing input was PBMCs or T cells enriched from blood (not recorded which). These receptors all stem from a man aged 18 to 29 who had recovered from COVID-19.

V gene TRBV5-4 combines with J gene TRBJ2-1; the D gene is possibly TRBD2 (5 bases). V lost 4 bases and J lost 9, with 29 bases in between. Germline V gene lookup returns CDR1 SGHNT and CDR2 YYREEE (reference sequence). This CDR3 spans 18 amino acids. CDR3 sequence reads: CASSDGTRAGPQRGEQFF. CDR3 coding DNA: TGTGCCAGCAGCGATGGCACTAGGGCCGGTCCCCAGAGAGGTGAGCAGTTCTTC.

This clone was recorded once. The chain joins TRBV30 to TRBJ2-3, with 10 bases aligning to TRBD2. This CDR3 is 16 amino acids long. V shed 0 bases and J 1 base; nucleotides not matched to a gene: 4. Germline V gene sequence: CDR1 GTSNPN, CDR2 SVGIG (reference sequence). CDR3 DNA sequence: TGTGCCTGGAGTGTAACTGGGACTAGCGGCACAGATACGCAGTATTTT. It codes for CAWSVTGTSGTDTQYF. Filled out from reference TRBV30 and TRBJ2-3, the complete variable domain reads SQTIHQWPATLVQPVGSPLSLECTVEGTSNPNLYWYRQAAGRGLQLLFYSVGIGQISSEVPQNLSASRPQDRQFILSSKKLLLSDSGFYLCAWSVTGTSGTDTQYFGPGTRLTVL.

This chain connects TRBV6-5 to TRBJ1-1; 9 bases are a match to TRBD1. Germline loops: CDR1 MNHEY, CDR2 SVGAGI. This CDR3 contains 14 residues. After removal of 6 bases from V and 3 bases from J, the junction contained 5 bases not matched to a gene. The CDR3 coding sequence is TGTGCCAGCAGCACAGGGGGCTTGGACACTGAAGCTTTCTTT. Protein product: CASSTGGLDTEAFF.

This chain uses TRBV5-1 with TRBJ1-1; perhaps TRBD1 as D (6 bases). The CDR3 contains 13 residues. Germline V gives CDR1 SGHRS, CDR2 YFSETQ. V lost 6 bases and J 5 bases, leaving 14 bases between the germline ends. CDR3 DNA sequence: TGCGCCAGCAACGCAGGGGCGCTTACTGAAGCTTTCTTT. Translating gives CASNAGALTEAFF.

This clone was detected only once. The CDR3 here is CASGEDSPYGYTF. For the CDR3, the DNA is TGCGCCAGCGGAGAGGATTCCCCCTATGGCTACACCTTC. The gene calls are TRBV5-1 and TRBJ1-2; D gene unclear. Looked up from germline, CDR1 is SGHRS and CDR2 is YFSETQ. V was trimmed by 7 bases and J by 4 bases, leaving 14 bases between them. The CDR3 is 13 residues long.

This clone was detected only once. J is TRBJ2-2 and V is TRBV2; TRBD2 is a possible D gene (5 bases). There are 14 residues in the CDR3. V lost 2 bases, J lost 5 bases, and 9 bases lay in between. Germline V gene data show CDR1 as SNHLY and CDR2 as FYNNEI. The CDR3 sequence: CASSEFRETGELFF. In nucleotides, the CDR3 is TGTGCCAGCAGTGAATTTCGGGAAACCGGGGAGCTGTTTTTT.

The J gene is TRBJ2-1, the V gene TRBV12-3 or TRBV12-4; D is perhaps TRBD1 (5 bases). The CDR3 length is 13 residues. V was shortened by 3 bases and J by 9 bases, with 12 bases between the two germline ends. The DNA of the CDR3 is TGTGCCAGCAGTTTGTTGGGGCGAGTTGAGCAGTTCTTC. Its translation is CASSLLGRVEQFF.

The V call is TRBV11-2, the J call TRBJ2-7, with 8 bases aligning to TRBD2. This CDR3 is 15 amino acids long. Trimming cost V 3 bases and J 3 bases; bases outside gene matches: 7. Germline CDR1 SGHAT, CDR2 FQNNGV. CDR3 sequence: CASSLGAGAIYEQYF. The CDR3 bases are TGTGCCAGCAGCTTGGGAGCGGGAGCTATCTACGAGCAGTACTTC.

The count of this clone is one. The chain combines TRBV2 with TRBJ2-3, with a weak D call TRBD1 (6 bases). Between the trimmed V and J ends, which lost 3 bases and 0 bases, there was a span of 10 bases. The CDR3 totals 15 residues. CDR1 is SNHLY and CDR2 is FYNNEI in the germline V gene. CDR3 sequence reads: CASSDLGASTDTQYF. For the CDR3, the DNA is TGTGCCAGCAGTGATTTGGGGGCTAGCACAGATACGCAGTATTTT.

CDR3 DNA: TGTGCCTGGAGTGTGGGTAGCGGGGACTGGGATGAGCAGTTCTTC. Amino acids: CAWSVGSGDWDEQFF. V gene TRBV30 combines with J gene TRBJ2-1; 8 nucleotides line up with TRBD2. This CDR3 is 15 amino acids long. V shed 0 bases and J 8 bases; nucleotides not matched to a gene: 9. Looked up from germline, CDR1 is GTSNPN and CDR2 is SVGIG (reference sequence). Looking up the rest from reference TRBV30 and TRBJ2-1 gives the full variable domain: SQTIHQWPATLVQPVGSPLSLECTVEGTSNPNLYWYRQAAGRGLQLLFYSVGIGQISSEVPQNLSASRPQDRQFILSSKKLLLSDSGFYLCAWSVGSGDWDEQFFGPGTRLTVL.

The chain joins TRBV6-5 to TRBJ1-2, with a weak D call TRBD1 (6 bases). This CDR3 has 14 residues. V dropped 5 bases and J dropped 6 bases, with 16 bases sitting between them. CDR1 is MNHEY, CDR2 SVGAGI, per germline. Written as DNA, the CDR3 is TGTGCCAGCAGTAGACCGGGACAAGTTAATGGCTACACCTTC. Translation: CASSRPGQVNGYTF.

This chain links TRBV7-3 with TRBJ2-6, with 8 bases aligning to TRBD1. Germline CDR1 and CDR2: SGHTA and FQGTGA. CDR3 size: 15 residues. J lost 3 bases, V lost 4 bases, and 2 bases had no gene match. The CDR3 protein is CASSSTGVGANVLTF. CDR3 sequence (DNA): TGTGCCAGCAGCTCGACAGGGGTTGGGGCCAACGTCCTGACTTTC.

The CDR3 protein is CASSLSGHPGLVYEQYF. CDR3 nucleotides: TGTGCCAGCAGTTTATCGGGACACCCAGGACTAGTGTACGAGCAGTACTTC. The chain employs TRBV27 and TRBJ2-7; D may be TRBD2 (7 bases). From germline, CDR1 is MNHEY and CDR2 SMNVEV (reference sequence). This CDR3 is 17 amino acids long. V gave up 0 bases and J gave up 4 bases, with 19 bases separating them.

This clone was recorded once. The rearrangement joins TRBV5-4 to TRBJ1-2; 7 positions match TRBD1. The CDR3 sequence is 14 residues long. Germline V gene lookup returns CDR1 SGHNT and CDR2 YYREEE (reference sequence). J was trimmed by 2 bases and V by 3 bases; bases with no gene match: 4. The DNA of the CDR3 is TGTGCCAGCAGCTGGGACAGCGAAAACTATGGCTACACCTTC. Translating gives CASSWDSENYGYTF.

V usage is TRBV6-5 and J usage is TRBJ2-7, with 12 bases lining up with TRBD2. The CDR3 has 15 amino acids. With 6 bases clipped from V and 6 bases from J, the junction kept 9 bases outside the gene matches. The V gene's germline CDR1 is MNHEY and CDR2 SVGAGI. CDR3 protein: CASSLTSGSWGEQYF. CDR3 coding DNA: TGTGCCAGCAGCTTGACTAGCGGGAGTTGGGGCGAGCAGTACTTC.

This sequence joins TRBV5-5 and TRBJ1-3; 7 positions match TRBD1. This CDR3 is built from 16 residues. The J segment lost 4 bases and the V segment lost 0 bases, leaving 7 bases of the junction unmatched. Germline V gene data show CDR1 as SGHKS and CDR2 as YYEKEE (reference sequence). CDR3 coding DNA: TGTGCCAGCAGCTTGGTGGCAGGGGGATTAGGAAACACCATATATTTT. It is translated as CASSLVAGGLGNTIYF.

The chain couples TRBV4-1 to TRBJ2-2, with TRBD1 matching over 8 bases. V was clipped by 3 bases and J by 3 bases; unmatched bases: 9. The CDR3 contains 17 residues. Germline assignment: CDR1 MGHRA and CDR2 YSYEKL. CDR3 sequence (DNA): TGCGCCAGCAGCCAGGGGGGAGGACAGGGTTACACCGGGGAGCTGTTTTTT. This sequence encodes CASSQGGGQGYTGELFF.

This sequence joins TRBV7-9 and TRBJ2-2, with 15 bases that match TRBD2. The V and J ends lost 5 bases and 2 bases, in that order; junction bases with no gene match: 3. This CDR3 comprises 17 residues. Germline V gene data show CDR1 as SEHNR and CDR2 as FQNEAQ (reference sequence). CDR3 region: CASSQGLAGGNTGELFF. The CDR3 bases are TGTGCCAGCAGCCAGGGACTAGCGGGGGGCAACACCGGGGAGCTGTTTTTT.

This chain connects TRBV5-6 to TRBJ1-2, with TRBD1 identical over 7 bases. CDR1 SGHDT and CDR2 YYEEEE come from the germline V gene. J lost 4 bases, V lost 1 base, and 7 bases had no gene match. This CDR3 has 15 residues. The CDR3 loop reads CASSLRQGDIYGYTF. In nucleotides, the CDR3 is TGTGCCAGCAGCTTGAGGCAGGGGGACATCTATGGCTACACCTTC. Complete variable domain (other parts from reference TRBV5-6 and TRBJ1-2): DAGVTQSPTHLIKTRGQQVTLRCSPKSGHDTVSWYQQALGQGPQFIFQYYEEEERQRGNFPDRFSGHQFPNYSSELNVNALLLGDSALYLCASSLRQGDIYGYTFGSGTRLTVV.

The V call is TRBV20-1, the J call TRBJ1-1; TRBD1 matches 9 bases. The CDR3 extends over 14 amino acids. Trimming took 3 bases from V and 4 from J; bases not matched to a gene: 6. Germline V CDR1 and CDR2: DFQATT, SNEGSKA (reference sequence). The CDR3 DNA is TGCAGTGCTAGTCCCGGGACAGGGATCACTGAAGCTTTCTTT. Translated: CSASPGTGITEAFF.

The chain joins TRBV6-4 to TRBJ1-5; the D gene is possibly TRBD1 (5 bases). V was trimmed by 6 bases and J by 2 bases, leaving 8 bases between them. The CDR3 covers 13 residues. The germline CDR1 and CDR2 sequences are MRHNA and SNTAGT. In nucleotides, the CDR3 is TGTGCCAGCAGGGGGCGCGGCAATCAGCCCCAGCATTTT. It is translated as CASRGRGNQPQHF.